This T cell receptor beta chain was obtained from a study of T cells after yellow fever vaccination. Study-wide findings and caveats: Most clones from primary vaccination were detected again post-booster (about 96% CD4, around 90% CD8). Clonotypes appearing in both CD4 and CD8 compartments existed, and their share was small. Bulk-population clonotypes that are abundant could appear as contaminants in FACS-sorted repertoires.

There are many counts of this clonotype. No antigen is known for it. As TCR cDNA was made by 5'RACE template switching, a universal primer site and UMIs were added. TCRdb reprocessed the 5' RACE reads with MiXCR, giving one entry per CDR3 protein. The table includes some 110,000 distinct CDR3 sequences, 7.2% detected once. The sample was CD4+ T cells sorted from PBMCs, taken approximately 40 days after the first yellow fever vaccination. This TCR was sampled from a man between 18 and 29 years old who received the YFV17D yellow fever vaccine.

The CDR3 DNA reads TGCGCCAGCAGCTTGGCCGCGGAGGGGAGGACCGGGGAGCTGTTTTTT. It yields the protein CASSLAAEGRTGELFF. The J gene is TRBJ2-2, the V gene TRBV5-1; possible D gene TRBD2, 6 bases. V lost 0 bases and J lost 5, with 14 bases in between. The CDR3 covers 16 residues. CDR1 and CDR2 (germline): SGHRS, YFSETQ.